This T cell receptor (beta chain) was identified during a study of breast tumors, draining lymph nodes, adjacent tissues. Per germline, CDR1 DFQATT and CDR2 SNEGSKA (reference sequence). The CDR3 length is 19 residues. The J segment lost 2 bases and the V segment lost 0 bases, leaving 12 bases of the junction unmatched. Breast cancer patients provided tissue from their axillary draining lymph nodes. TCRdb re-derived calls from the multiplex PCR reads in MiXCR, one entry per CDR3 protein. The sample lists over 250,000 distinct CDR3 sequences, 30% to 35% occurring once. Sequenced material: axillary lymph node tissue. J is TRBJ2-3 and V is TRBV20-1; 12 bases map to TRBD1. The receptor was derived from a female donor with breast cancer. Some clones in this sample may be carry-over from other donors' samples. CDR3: CSARDKPGQGASITDTQYF. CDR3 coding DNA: TGCAGTGCTAGAGACAAACCGGGACAGGGGGCATCGATCACAGATACGCAGTATTTT.